The 26 T cell receptor beta chains reported below all come from one sample, sequenced in a study of memory CD8 T cells in hepatitis C reinfection. The time point: peak reinfection, 3 to 8 weeks after reinfection detection. TCR sequencing was done directly ex vivo on sorted cells, without expansion in vitro. Sequencing used immunoSEQ multiplex PCR; TCRdb keeps in-frame clones, though not all of them. Here the sample spans under 50,000 clones, around 89% being singletons. The sample consisted of naive CD8+ T cells sorted from blood. These TCRs come from a man younger than 35 with hepatitis C virus infection.

The CDR3 DNA reads as TGTGCCAGCAGCCTGGGACTAGCGGGGGCCAGCACAGATACGCAGTATTTT. Its translation is CASSLGLAGASTDTQYF. The chain carries TRBV5-4 and TRBJ2-3; 14 bases align to TRBD2. The CDR3 sequence is 17 residues long. Per the germline V gene, CDR1 is SGHNT and CDR2 is YYREEE (reference sequence). Losses at the gene ends were 4 bases for V and 0 bases for J; bases not matched to a gene: 4.

The chain joins TRBV11-2 to TRBJ2-1; 13 bases match TRBD2. CDR1 is SGHAT, CDR2 FQNNGV, per germline. The CDR3 is made up of 15 amino acids. The ends lost 4 bases at V and 9 bases at J; junction bases unmatched: 6. CDR3 sequence: CASSSGLAGAGEQFF. CDR3 sequence (DNA): TGTGCCAGCAGCTCAGGACTAGCGGGGGCAGGTGAGCAGTTCTTC.

V and J are TRBV6-6 and TRBJ1-1; 9 nucleotides line up with TRBD1. Germline CDR1 and CDR2: MNHNY and SVGAGI (reference sequence). The V segment lost 6 bases and the J segment 9 bases; nucleotides outside the gene matches: 8. The CDR3 extends over 13 amino acids. In DNA, the CDR3 is TGTGCCAGCAGCTACACAGGGGGCTCTAAAGCTTTCTTT. Translating gives CASSYTGGSKAFF.

The gene calls are TRBV7-9 and TRBJ2-2; possibly TRBD2 for D (5 bases). CDR1 and CDR2 (germline): SEHNR, FQNEAQ (reference sequence). The CDR3 is made up of 15 amino acids. V lost 3 bases, J lost 4 bases, and 12 bases lay in between. CDR3 sequence reads: CASSLTEAFTGELFF. The CDR3 DNA reads TGTGCCAGCAGCTTGACGGAGGCGTTCACCGGGGAGCTGTTTTTT.

This chain links TRBV7-6 with TRBJ2-2; 7 nucleotides line up with TRBD2. Germline-derived CDR1 and CDR2 are SGHVS and FNYEAQ. The V gene end was trimmed by 2 bases and the J gene end by 5 bases; junction bases not matched to a gene: 2. The CDR3 covers 14 residues. The CDR3 DNA reads as TGTGCCAGCAGCTTATCGGGGGGTACCGGGGAGCTGTTTTTT. This encodes CASSLSGGTGELFF.

The V and J genes are TRBV2 and TRBJ2-1; 12 bases are shared with TRBD1. V shed 3 bases, J shed 7 bases, and the junction held 4 bases outside the gene matches. Germline V CDR1 and CDR2: SNHLY, FYNNEI. The length of the CDR3 is 15 residues. The CDR3: CASSDPGQGANEQFF. DNA of the CDR3: TGTGCCAGCAGTGATCCGGGACAGGGGGCAAATGAGCAGTTCTTC.

The chain couples TRBV29-1 to TRBJ2-3, with 11 bases matching TRBD1. Germline loops: CDR1 SQVTM, CDR2 ANQGSEA. CDR3 length: 15 residues. With 0 bases clipped from V and 7 bases from J, the junction kept 6 bases outside the gene matches. The CDR3 coding sequence is TGCAGCGTTGAAGATAGTAGGGACAGGGGGAATACGCAGTATTTT. Its protein is CSVEDSRDRGNTQYF.

This chain uses TRBV5-4 with TRBJ2-3, with TRBD2 matching over 7 bases. This CDR3 contains 15 residues. The V segment lost 4 bases and the J segment 0 bases; nucleotides outside the gene matches: 5. Looked up from germline, CDR1 is SGHNT and CDR2 is YYREEE (reference sequence). CDR3: CASSTLARSTDTQYF. CDR3 DNA: TGTGCCAGCAGCACACTAGCGCGAAGCACAGATACGCAGTATTTT.

This rearrangement joins TRBV19 to TRBJ1-1; D ambiguous. This CDR3 has 12 amino acids. Trimming took off 7 bases at V and 1 base at J, with 7 bases between the two ends. The germline V gene encodes CDR1 LNHDA and CDR2 SQIVND (reference sequence). CDR3: CASISGNTEAFF. For the CDR3, the DNA is TGTGCCAGTATTTCCGGGAACACTGAAGCTTTCTTT.

This chain uses TRBV19 with TRBJ1-1, with D maybe TRBD1 (6 bases). The germline gives CDR1 LNHDA, CDR2 SQIVND (reference sequence). V gave up 3 bases and J gave up 5 bases, with 13 bases separating them. The CDR3 spans 14 residues. CDR3 in amino acids: CASSIARGPTEAFF. The CDR3 DNA sequence: TGTGCCAGTAGTATTGCCAGGGGCCCAACTGAAGCTTTCTTT.

This clone was recorded a few times. The chain carries TRBV7-9 and TRBJ1-3; no firm D call. The germline CDR1 and CDR2 sequences are SEHNR and FQNEAQ (reference sequence). This CDR3 contains 15 residues. With 8 bases removed from V and 0 bases from J, the gap between germline ends came to 14 bases. CDR3 sequence: CASSLKHYSGNTIYF. DNA of the CDR3: TGTGCCAGCTCCCTCAAACACTACTCTGGAAACACCATATATTTT.

This clone has more than one count but fewer than ten. The chain joins TRBV5-6 to TRBJ2-7; 8 bases line up with TRBD1. The germline V gene encodes CDR1 SGHDT and CDR2 YYEEEE. J was trimmed by 4 bases and V by 1 base; bases with no gene match: 1. This CDR3 comprises 13 residues. CDR3 loop: CASSLYRGYEQYF. CDR3 DNA sequence: TGTGCCAGCAGCTTGTACAGGGGGTACGAGCAGTACTTC.

The gene calls are TRBV7-6 and TRBJ2-5; 12 nucleotides line up with TRBD1. The V gene end was trimmed by 8 bases and the J gene end by 2 bases; junction bases not matched to a gene: 15. The CDR3 sequence is 18 residues long. Germline V gives CDR1 SGHVS, CDR2 FNYEAQ. The CDR3 region is CASGGQGATSGLQETQYF. DNA of the CDR3: TGTGCCAGCGGGGGACAGGGGGCTACTAGCGGGCTTCAAGAGACCCAGTACTTC.

This rearrangement joins TRBV14 to TRBJ2-5, with 11 nucleotides matching TRBD2. Trimming cost V 0 bases and J 2 bases; bases outside gene matches: 11. CDR3 length: 19 residues. From germline, CDR1 is SGHDN and CDR2 FVKESK. CDR3 sequence (DNA): TGTGCCAGCAGCCAAGACCCCCCTTGGACTAGCGGGTGGCAAGAGACCCAGTACTTC. Translated, it gives CASSQDPPWTSGWQETQYF.

This clone is a singleton in its sample. The CDR3: CASSPRIYSYEQYF. The DNA of the CDR3 is TGTGCCAGCAGTCCCAGGATCTACTCCTACGAGCAGTACTTC. This rearrangement joins TRBV11-2 to TRBJ2-7; D unclear. V lost 6 bases and J lost 0, with 12 bases in between. Germline V gives CDR1 SGHAT, CDR2 FQNNGV. The CDR3 is 14 residues long.

CDR3 in DNA: TGTGCCAGCAGCAACCAAGGACAGGTATCCGAGCAGTACTTC. Residues: CASSNQGQVSEQYF. The V gene is TRBV9, the J gene TRBJ2-5; 7 nucleotides line up with TRBD1. The J call may be incorrect, as the DNA end agrees better with TRBJ2-7. The V gene's germline CDR1 is SGDLS and CDR2 YYNGEE. The CDR3 has 14 residues.

The rearrangement joins TRBV6-1 to TRBJ1-1, with unresolved D. Germline lookup yields CDR1 MNHNS and CDR2 SASEGT. Deletions cut 2 bases from V and 4 bases from J, with 11 bases between. The CDR3 loop spans 14 amino acids. As DNA, the CDR3 is TGTGCCAGCAGTGAACGTAGCCCGTTCACTGAAGCTTTCTTT. Its translation is CASSERSPFTEAFF.

The chain combines TRBV7-9 with TRBJ1-1; the match to TRBD1 covers 7 bases. The CDR3 covers 13 residues. Germline V gene sequence: CDR1 SEHNR, CDR2 FQNEAQ (reference sequence). J lost 1 base, V lost 6 bases, and 2 bases had no gene match. CDR3 sequence reads: CASSRTGNTEAFF. CDR3 DNA sequence: TGTGCCAGCAGTAGGACAGGGAACACTGAAGCTTTCTTT. Complete variable domain (other parts from reference TRBV7-9 and TRBJ1-1): DTGVSQNPRHKITKRGQNVTFRCDPISEHNRLYWYRQTLGQGPEFLTYFQNEAQLEKSRLLSDRFSAERPKGSFSTLEIQRTEQGDSAMYLCASSRTGNTEAFFGQGTRLTVV.

In nucleotides, the CDR3 is TGTGCCAGCAGGCGGGGCTCGAACACTGAAGCTTTCTTT. It specifies CASRRGSNTEAFF. The chain recombines TRBV6-1 with TRBJ1-1; possible D gene TRBD1, 5 bases. Trimming pared 6 bases from V and 1 base from J, leaving 9 bases between. Germline lookup yields CDR1 MNHNS and CDR2 SASEGT. This CDR3 comprises 13 residues.

The chain couples TRBV15 to TRBJ2-1; a weak D match, TRBD2 (6 bases). V lost 0 bases and J lost 8, with 20 bases in between. Germline CDR1 reads LNHNV; CDR2 reads YYDKDF (reference sequence). This CDR3 comprises 17 residues. The chain's CDR3 is CATSRDLGAGPRDEQFF. The CDR3 nucleotides are TGTGCCACCAGCAGAGATCTGGGAGCGGGTCCTCGTGATGAGCAGTTCTTC.

This chain uses TRBV9 with TRBJ2-1; 8 bases match TRBD2. Germline V lookup: CDR1 SGDLS, CDR2 YYNGEE. This CDR3 spans 14 amino acids. V was clipped by 0 bases and J by 7 bases; unmatched bases: 3. In DNA, the CDR3 is TGTGCCAGCAGCGTAGGTAGCGGGGTGAATGAGCAGTTCTTC. This encodes CASSVGSGVNEQFF.

This clone was seen just once. CDR3 nucleotide sequence: TGTGCCAGCAGCCGCAGCGGGGGGGGAAATACACAAGAGACCCAGTACTTC. It yields the protein CASSRSGGGNTQETQYF. This sequence joins TRBV9 and TRBJ2-5; TRBD2 matches at 10 bases. V was clipped by 4 bases and J by 2 bases; unmatched bases: 11. The CDR3 covers 17 residues. Germline assignment: CDR1 SGDLS and CDR2 YYNGEE.

The CDR3 sequence is CASSGGTSGYEQYF. CDR3 bases: TGTGCCAGCAGCGGGGGGACTAGCGGCTACGAGCAGTACTTC. The chain employs TRBV7-8 and TRBJ2-7, with TRBD2 identical over 11 bases. V lost 5 bases and J lost 3; bases outside the gene matches: 3. The CDR3 extends over 14 amino acids. Looked up from germline, CDR1 is SGHVS and CDR2 is FQNEAQ. Complete variable domain (other parts from reference TRBV7-8 and TRBJ2-7): GAGVSQSPRYKVAKRGQDVALRCDPISGHVSLFWYQQALGQGPEFLTYFQNEAQLDKSGLPSDRFFAERPEGSVSTLKIQRTQQEDSAVYLCASSGGTSGYEQYFGPGTRLTVT.

V and J are TRBV7-9 and TRBJ2-7; the D gene is possibly TRBD2 (5 bases). The CDR3 loop spans 14 amino acids. Trimming took 4 bases from V and 2 from J, leaving 12 bases between them. Germline V gene lookup returns CDR1 SEHNR and CDR2 FQNEAQ (reference sequence). The CDR3 DNA reads TGTGCCAGCAGCTCAACCGGGAAACCCTACGAGCAGTACGTC. Amino acid sequence: CASSSTGKPYEQYV.

The chain links TRBV12-5 to TRBJ2-1; 10 bases match TRBD2. The CDR3 loop spans 15 amino acids. CDR1 and CDR2 from the germline V gene are LGHNT and FRNRAP. V lost 1 base to trimming and J lost 10 bases; unmatched junction nucleotides: 7. CDR3 sequence reads: CASGLGLAGADEQFF. The CDR3 coding sequence is TGTGCTAGTGGTTTGGGGCTAGCGGGAGCAGACGAGCAGTTCTTC.

The chain employs TRBV28 and TRBJ1-5; no clear D. CDR1 and CDR2 from the germline V gene are MDHEN and SYDVKM. The CDR3 length is 15 residues. V was pared by 5 bases and J by 1 base, with 12 bases between. CDR3 sequence reads: CASSPKWPSNQPQHF. For the CDR3, the DNA is TGTGCCAGCAGTCCAAAATGGCCGAGCAATCAGCCCCAGCATTTT.